What follows describes a single TCR beta chain. There were roughly 3,200 ng of total RNA used for each TCR library. During cDNA synthesis, UMIs that each contained a 6-nucleotide sample barcode were added by means of template switching. TCRdb reprocessed the 5' RACE reads and stores each CDR3 protein as one record, lacking DNA. The sample holds around 410,000 distinct CDR3 sequences. This sample was included in a study of monozygotic twins with inflammatory bowel disease. For every donor, one blood sample of 2.5 ml was drawn. Whole blood that had not undergone T cell sorting provided the isolated total RNA. From germline, CDR1 is SQVTM and CDR2 ANQGSEA. The CDR3 covers 14 residues.

The receptor was isolated from a human donor with ulcerative colitis or Crohn's disease, or a healthy co-twin of an affected twin (not recorded which). Sample: blood. The chain is built from TRBV29-1 and TRBJ2-1; lacking DNA, the TRBD2 call made by TCRdb goes unchecked. CDR3 residues: CSVVGGRVSSEQFF.